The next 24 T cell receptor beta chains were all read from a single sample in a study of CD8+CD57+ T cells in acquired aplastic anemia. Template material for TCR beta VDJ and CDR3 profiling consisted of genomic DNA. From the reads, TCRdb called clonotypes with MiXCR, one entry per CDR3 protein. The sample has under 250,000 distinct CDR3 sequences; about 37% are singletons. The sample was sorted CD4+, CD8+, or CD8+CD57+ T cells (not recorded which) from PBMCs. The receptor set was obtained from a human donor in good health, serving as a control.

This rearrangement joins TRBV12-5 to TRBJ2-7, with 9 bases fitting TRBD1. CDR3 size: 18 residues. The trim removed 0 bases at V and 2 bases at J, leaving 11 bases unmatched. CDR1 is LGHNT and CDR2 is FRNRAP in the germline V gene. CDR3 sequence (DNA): TGTGCTAGTGGTTTGGTCTATATGGGACAGGGCAAAGCCTACGAGCAGTACTTC. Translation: CASGLVYMGQGKAYEQYF.

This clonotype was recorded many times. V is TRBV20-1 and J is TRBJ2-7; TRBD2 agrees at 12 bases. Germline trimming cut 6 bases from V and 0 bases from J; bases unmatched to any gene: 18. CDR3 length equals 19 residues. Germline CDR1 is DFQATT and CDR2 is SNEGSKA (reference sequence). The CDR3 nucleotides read TGCAGTGCCTTAAAACCGGGACTAGCGGGTTCACTACCCTCCTACGAGCAGTACTTC. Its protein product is CSALKPGLAGSLPSYEQYF.

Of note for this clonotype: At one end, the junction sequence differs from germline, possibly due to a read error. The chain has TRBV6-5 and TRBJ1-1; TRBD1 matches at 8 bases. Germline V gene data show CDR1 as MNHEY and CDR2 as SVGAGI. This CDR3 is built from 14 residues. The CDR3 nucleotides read TGTGCCTGCAGTTCTCAGGGGGCTCTCACTGAAGCTTTCTTT. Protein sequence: CACSSQGALTEAFF.

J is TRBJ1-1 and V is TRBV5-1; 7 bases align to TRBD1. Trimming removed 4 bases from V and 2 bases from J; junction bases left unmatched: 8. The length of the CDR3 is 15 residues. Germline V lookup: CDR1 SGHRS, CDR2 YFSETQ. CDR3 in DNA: TGCGCCAGCAGCACCCGGACAGGACTCAACACTGAAGCTTTCTTT. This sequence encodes CASSTRTGLNTEAFF. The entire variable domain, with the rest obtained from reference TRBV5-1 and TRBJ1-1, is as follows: KAGVTQTPRYLIKTRGQQVTLSCSPISGHRSVSWYQQTPGQGLQFLFEYFSETQRNKGNFPGRFSGRQFSNSRSEMNVSTLELGDSALYLCASSTRTGLNTEAFFGQGTRLTVV.

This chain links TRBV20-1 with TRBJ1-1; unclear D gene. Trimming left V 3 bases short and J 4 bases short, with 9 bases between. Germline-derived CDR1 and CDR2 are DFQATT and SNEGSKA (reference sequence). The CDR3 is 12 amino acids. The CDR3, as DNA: TGCAGTGCTAGCCAGGACCTCACTGAAGCTTTCTTT. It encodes CSASQDLTEAFF.

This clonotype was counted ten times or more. This CDR3 is CSAGGQGAGEQFF. The CDR3 DNA follows: TGCAGTGCCGGCGGACAGGGGGCAGGTGAGCAGTTCTTC. V gene TRBV20-1 combines with J gene TRBJ2-1; TRBD1 aligns across 11 bases. This CDR3 is 13 amino acids long. Germline V gene sequence: CDR1 DFQATT, CDR2 SNEGSKA (reference sequence). V trimming: 6 bases; J trimming: 9 bases; junction bases outside the gene matches: 7.

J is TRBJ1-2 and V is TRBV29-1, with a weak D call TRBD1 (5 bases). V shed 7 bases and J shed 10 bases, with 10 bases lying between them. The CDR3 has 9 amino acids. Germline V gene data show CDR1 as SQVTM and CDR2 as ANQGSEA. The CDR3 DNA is TGCAGCGGGGGGAACGACTACACCTTC. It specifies CSGGNDYTF.

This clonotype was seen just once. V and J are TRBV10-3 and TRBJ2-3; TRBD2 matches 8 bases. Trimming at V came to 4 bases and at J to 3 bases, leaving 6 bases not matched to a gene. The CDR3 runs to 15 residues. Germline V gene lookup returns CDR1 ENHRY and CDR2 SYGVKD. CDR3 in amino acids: CAISGKTGGTDTQYF. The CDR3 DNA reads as TGTGCCATCAGTGGAAAGACGGGGGGGACAGATACGCAGTATTTT.

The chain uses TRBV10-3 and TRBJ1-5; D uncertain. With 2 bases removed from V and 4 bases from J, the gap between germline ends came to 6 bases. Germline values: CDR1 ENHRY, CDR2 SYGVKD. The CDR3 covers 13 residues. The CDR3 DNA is TGTGCCATCAGTGAGGGCCTTAATCAGCCCCAGCATTTT. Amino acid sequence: CAISEGLNQPQHF.

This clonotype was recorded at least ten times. DNA of the CDR3: TGCAGTCCCTTCCGAAGCGGGATCACAGATACGCAGTATTTT. Translated, it gives CSPFRSGITDTQYF. The chain has TRBV20-1 and TRBJ2-3; 7 nucleotides align to TRBD2. Germline lookup yields CDR1 DFQATT and CDR2 SNEGSKA (reference sequence). The length of the CDR3 is 14 residues. V shed 8 bases and J 2 bases; nucleotides not matched to a gene: 10.

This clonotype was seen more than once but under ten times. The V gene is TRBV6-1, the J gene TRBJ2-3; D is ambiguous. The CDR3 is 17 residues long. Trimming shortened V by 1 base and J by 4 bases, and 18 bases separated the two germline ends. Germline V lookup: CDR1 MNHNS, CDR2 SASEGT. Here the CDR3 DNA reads TGTGCCAGCAGTGAAGTGTACCTACCGGTCCGGGCAGATACGCAGTATTTT. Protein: CASSEVYLPVRADTQYF.

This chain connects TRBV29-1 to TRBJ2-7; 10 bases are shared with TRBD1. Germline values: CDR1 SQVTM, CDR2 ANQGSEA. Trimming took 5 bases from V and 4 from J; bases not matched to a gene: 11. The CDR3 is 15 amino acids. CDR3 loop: CSVRRQGATLYEQYF. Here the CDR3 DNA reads TGCAGCGTTCGAAGACAGGGGGCGACTTTGTACGAGCAGTACTTC.

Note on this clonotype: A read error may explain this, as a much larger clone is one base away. CDR3 residues: CASGLVCRGYQPQHF. The DNA of the CDR3 is TGTGCCAGCGGCTTAGTTTGCAGGGGTTATCAGCCCCAGCATTTT. The J gene is TRBJ1-5, the V gene TRBV7-4, with a possible D match to TRBD1 (6 bases). The CDR3 contains 15 residues. The germline V gene encodes CDR1 SGHVT and CDR2 SQSDAQ.

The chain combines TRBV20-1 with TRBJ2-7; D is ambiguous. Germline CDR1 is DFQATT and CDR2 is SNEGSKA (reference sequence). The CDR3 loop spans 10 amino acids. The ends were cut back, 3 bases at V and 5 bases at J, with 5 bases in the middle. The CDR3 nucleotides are TGCAGTGCTAGCGATCACGAGCAGTACTTC. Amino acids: CSASDHEQYF.

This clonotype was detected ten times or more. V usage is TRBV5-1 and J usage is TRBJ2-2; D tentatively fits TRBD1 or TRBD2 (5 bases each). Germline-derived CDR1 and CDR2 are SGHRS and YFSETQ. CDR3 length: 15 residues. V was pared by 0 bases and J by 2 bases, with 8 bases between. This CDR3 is CASSLGDVNTGELFF. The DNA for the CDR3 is TGCGCCAGCAGCTTGGGGGACGTTAACACCGGGGAGCTGTTTTTT.

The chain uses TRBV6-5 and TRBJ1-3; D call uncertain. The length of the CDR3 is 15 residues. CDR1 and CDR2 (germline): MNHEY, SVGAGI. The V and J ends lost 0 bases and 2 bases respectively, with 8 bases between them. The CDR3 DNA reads TGTGCCAGCAGTTACTCGGAGGAGACTGGAAACACCATATATTTT. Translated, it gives CASSYSEETGNTIYF.

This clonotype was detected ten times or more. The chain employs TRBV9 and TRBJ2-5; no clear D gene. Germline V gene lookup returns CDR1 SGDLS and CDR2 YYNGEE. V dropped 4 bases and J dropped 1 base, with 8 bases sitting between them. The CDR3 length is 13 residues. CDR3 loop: CASSPHPQETQYF. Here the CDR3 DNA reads TGTGCCAGCAGCCCGCACCCCCAAGAGACCCAGTACTTC.

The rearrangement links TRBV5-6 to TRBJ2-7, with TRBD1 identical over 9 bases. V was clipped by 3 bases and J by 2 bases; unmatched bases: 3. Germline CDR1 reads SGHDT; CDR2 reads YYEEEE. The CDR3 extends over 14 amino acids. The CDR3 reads CASSSGQGPYEQYF. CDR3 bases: TGTGCCAGCAGCTCGGGACAGGGCCCCTACGAGCAGTACTTC. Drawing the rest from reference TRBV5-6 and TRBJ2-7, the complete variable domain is DAGVTQSPTHLIKTRGQQVTLRCSPKSGHDTVSWYQQALGQGPQFIFQYYEEEERQRGNFPDRFSGHQFPNYSSELNVNALLLGDSALYLCASSSGQGPYEQYFGPGTRLTVT.

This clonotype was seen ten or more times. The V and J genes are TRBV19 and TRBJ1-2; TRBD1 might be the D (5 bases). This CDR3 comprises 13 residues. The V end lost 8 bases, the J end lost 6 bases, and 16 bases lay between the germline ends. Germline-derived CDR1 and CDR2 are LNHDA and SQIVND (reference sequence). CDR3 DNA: TGTGCCAGTGCTAAGGGCCAGGGCGATGGCTACACCTTC. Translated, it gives CASAKGQGDGYTF.

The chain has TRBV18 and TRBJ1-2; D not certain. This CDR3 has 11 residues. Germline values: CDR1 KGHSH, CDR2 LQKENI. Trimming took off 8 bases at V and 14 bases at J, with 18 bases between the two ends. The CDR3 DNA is TGTGCCAGCAGCTTGAAGGACTTGCTAACCTTC. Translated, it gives CASSLKDLLTF.

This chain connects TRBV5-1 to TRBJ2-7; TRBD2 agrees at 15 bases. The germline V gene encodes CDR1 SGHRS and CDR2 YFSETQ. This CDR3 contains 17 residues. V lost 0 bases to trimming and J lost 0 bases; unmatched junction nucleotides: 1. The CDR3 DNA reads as TGCGCCAGCAGCTTGGGGACTAGCGGGGGGGCCTCCTACGAGCAGTACTTC. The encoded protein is CASSLGTSGGASYEQYF.

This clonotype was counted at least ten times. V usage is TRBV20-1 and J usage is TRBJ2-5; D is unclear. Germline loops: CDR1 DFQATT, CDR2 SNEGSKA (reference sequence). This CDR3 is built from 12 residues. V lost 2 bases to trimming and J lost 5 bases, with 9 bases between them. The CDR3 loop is CSARRLGETQYF. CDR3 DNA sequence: TGCAGTGCTAGACGGCTTGGGGAGACCCAGTACTTC.

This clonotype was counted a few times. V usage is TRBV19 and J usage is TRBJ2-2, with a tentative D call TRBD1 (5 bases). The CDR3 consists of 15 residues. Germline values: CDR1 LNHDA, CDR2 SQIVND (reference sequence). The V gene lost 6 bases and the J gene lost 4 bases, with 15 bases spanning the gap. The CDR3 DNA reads TGTGCCAGTAGGTCGACAGTTTCAACCACCGGGGAGCTGTTTTTT. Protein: CASRSTVSTTGELFF. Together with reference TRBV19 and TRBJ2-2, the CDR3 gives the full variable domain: DGGITQSPKYLFRKEGQNVTLSCEQNLNHDAMYWYRQDPGQGLRLIYYSQIVNDFQKGDIAEGYSVSREKKESFPLTVTSAQKNPTAFYLCASRSTVSTTGELFFGEGSRLTVL.

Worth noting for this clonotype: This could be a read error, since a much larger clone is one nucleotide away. In DNA form, the CDR3 reads TGTGCCGGTAGTATAGTGAGCAACACTGAAGCTTTCTTT. Protein: CAGSIVSNTEAFF. V and J are TRBV19 and TRBJ1-1, with D unresolved. The CDR3 runs 13 residues. CDR1 is LNHDA, CDR2 SQIVND, per germline (reference sequence).